This T cell receptor (delta chain) was sequenced for a study of Vδ1+ human thymocytes. After alphabeta T cell depletion, CD3+ Vdelta1+ Vdelta2- thymocytes were sorted. Note on this clone: Its antigen is not identified.

Trimming cost V 0 bases and J 0 bases, with 17 bases left between them. The CDR3 has 18 amino acids. CDR1 and CDR2 (germline): TSWWSYY, QGS. Study findings and constraints: Highly polyclonal TRG and TRD repertoires with Gaussian CDR3 length distributions appeared in thymus.

Sequences come from RNA converted to cDNA by reverse transcription. The CDR3 regions were amplified by multiplex PCR from V-gene primers to a constant-region primer. TCRdb re-identified clones in the multiplex PCR reads via CATT. The data show 50,000 to 75,000 delta-chain clones, approximately 16% seen once. The sequenced sample was Vdelta1+ gamma-delta thymocytes from the thymus. Specified subset: FACS-sorted CD3+ TCRalphabeta- TCRVdelta1+ TCRVdelta2- thymocytes. The TCR was taken from a girl under three years old who had congenital heart surgery. This chain uses TRDV1 with TRDJ1; unclear D gene. The CDR3 here is CALGELSQSVEDTDKLIF. The CDR3 nucleotides read TGTGCTCTTGGGGAACTATCCCAGTCAGTCGAGGACACCGATAAACTCATCTTT.